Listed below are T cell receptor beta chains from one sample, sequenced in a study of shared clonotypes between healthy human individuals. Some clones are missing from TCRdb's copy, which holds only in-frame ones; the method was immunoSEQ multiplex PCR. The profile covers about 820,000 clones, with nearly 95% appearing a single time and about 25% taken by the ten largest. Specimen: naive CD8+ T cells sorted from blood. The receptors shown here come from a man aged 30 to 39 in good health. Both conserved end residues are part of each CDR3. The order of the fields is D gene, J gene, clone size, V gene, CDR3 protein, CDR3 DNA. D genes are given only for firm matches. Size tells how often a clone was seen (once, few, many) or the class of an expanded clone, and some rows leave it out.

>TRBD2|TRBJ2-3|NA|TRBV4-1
CASSQMRGTSGFTDTQYF
TGCGCCAGCAGCCAAATGCGGGGGACTAGCGGTTTCACAGATACGCAGTATTTT
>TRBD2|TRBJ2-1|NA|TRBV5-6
CASSLEREAPYNEQFF
TGTGCCAGCAGCTTGGAACGGGAGGCCCCCTACAATGAGCAGTTCTTC
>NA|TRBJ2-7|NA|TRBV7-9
CASSWDISSYEQYF
TGTGCCAGCAGCTGGGACATTAGCTCCTACGAGCAGTACTTC
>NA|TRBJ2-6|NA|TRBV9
CASSGRSGANVLTF
TGTGCCAGCAGCGGTCGGTCTGGGGCCAACGTCCTGACTTTC
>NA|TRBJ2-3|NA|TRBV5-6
CASSLGRLIARTSTDTQYF
TGTGCCAGCAGCTTGGGAAGACTAATCGCCCGAACTAGCACAGATACGCAGTATTTT
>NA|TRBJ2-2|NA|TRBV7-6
CASSLPVNTGELFF
TGTGCCAGCAGCCTTCCAGTTAACACCGGGGAGCTGTTTTTT
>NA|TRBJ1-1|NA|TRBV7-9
CASSRSFGGTLNTEAFF
TGTGCCAGCAGCCGTAGTTTCGGGGGTACATTGAACACTGAAGCTTTCTTT
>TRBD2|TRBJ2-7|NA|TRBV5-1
CASSLRLAGGPLGEQYF
TGCGCCAGCAGCCTGCGACTAGCGGGAGGGCCGCTGGGCGAGCAGTACTTC
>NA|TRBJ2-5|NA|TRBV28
CASSLRDGAWWETQYF
TGTGCCAGCAGTCTAAGGGACGGGGCATGGTGGGAGACCCAGTACTTC
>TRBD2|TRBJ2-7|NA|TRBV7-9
CASSFGLAPYEQYF
TGTGCCAGCAGCTTCGGACTAGCCCCCTACGAGCAGTACTTC
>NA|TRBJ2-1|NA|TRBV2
CASRGGQRNEQFF
TGTGCCAGCAGGGGGGGACAGCGCAATGAGCAGTTCTTC
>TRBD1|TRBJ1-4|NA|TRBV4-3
CASSQVLDRGARELFF
TGCGCCAGCAGCCAAGTGTTGGACAGGGGTGCTAGGGAACTGTTTTTT
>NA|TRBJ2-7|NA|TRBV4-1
CASSQRGSGFVSYEQYF
TGCGCCAGCAGCCAGCGGGGCTCGGGGTTCGTTTCCTACGAGCAGTACTTC
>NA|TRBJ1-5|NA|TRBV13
CASSLGTQQPQHF
TGTGCCAGCAGCTTAGGGACCCAACAGCCCCAGCATTTT
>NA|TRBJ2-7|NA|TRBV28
CASTRQATIHEQYF
TGTGCCAGCACAAGACAGGCAACCATCCACGAGCAGTACTTC
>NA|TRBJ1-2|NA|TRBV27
CASSSGLSPPYGYTF
TGTGCCAGCAGTTCGGGACTCTCGCCCCCCTATGGCTACACCTTC
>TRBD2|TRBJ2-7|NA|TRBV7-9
CASSFSGSPYEQYF
TGTGCCAGCAGCTTCAGCGGGAGCCCCTACGAGCAGTACTTC
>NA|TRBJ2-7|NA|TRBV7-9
CASSTQVPYEQYF
TGTGCCAGCAGCACTCAGGTCCCCTACGAGCAGTACTTC
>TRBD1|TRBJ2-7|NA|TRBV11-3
CASSSRTGYEQYF
TGTGCCAGCAGCTCGAGGACAGGCTACGAGCAGTACTTC
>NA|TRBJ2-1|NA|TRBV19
CASQQAGSSYNEQFF
TGTGCCAGCCAACAGGCGGGGAGCTCCTACAATGAGCAGTTCTTC
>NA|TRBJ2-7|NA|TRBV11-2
CASSPPGRLPFPYEQYF
TGTGCCAGCAGCCCCCCGGGACGTCTACCCTTTCCCTACGAGCAGTACTTC
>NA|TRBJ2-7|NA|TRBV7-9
CASRPPVGYEQYF
TGTGCCAGCAGGCCCCCGGTAGGATACGAGCAGTACTTC
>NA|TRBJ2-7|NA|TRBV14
CASSQDDVSADYEQYF
TGTGCCAGCAGCCAAGACGACGTCTCCGCAGACTACGAGCAGTACTTC
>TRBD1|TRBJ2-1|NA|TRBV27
CASSSLFTGGRIDEQFF
TGTGCCAGCAGTTCCCTCTTCACAGGGGGGCGGATTGATGAGCAGTTCTTC
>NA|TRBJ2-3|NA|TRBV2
CASPIGGELRVSDTQYF
TGTGCCAGCCCTATCGGAGGGGAACTCAGGGTTTCAGATACGCAGTATTTT
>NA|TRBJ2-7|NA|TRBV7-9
CASSFGIEQYF
TGTGCCAGCAGCTTTGGTATCGAGCAGTACTTC
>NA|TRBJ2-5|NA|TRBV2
CASREGGGGETQYF
TGTGCCAGCAGAGAAGGAGGGGGCGGAGAGACCCAGTACTTC
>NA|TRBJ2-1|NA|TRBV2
CASSDGVAQFF
TGTGCCAGCAGTGACGGAGTTGCGCAGTTCTTC
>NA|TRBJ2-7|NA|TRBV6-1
CASSEVSVSSYEQYF
TGTGCCAGCAGTGAAGTAAGCGTCAGCTCCTACGAGCAGTACTTC
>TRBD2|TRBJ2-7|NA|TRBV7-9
CASSPREAVNSYEQYF
TGTGCCAGCAGCCCCCGGGAGGCGGTAAACTCCTACGAGCAGTACTTC
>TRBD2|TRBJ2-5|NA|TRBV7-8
CASSPIPPSGRAEETQYF
TGTGCCAGCAGCCCCATCCCCCCTAGCGGGAGGGCCGAAGAGACCCAGTACTTC
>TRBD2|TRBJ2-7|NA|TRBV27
CASSLKPTSDLRAYEQYF
TGTGCCAGCAGTCTCAAACCAACTAGCGACCTCCGGGCCTACGAGCAGTACTTC
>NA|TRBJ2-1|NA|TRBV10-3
CAIKPGGNEQFF
TGTGCCATCAAACCCGGCGGCAATGAGCAGTTCTTC
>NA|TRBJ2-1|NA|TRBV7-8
CASSWLETPYNEQFF
TGTGCCAGCAGCTGGCTTGAAACACCCTACAATGAGCAGTTCTTC
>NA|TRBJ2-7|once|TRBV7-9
CASSSSTGPYEQYF
TGTGCCAGCAGCTCCAGCACAGGGCCCTACGAGCAGTACTTC
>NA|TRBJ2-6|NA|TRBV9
CASSVDYGGFNSGANVLTF
TGTGCCAGCAGCGTAGATTACGGCGGGTTTAACTCTGGGGCCAACGTCCTGACTTTC
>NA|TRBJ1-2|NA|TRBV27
CASSLSQTLGYGYTF
TGTGCCAGCAGTTTATCACAGACCCTTGGCTATGGCTACACCTTC
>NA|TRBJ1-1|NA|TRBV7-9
CASSLDFTEAFF
TGTGCCAGCAGCTTGGACTTCACTGAAGCTTTCTTT
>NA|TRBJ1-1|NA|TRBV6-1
CASSEWAGLNTEAFF
TGTGCCAGCAGTGAATGGGCAGGATTGAACACTGAAGCTTTCTTT
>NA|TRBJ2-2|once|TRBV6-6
CASTIEGAGTGELFF
TGTGCCAGCACCATAGAAGGGGCGGGCACCGGGGAGCTGTTTTTT
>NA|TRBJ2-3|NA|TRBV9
CASSVKGADTQYF
TGTGCCAGCAGCGTCAAGGGAGCAGATACGCAGTATTTT
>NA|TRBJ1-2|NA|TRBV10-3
CAISDGGYGYTF
TGTGCCATCAGTGATGGAGGCTATGGCTACACCTTC
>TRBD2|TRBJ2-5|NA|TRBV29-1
CSVVDALSGGKETQYF
TGCAGCGTTGTAGATGCGTTGTCGGGGGGTAAAGAGACCCAGTACTTC
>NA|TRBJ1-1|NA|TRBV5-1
CASRLDNLGDTEAFF
TGCGCCAGCCGCCTGGATAACTTGGGGGACACTGAAGCTTTCTTT
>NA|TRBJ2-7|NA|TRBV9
CASSVSVGGRGAEQYF
TGTGCCAGCAGCGTATCTGTTGGGGGTAGAGGGGCCGAGCAGTACTTC
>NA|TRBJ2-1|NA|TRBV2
CASRPDSATNNEQFF
TGTGCCAGCAGGCCGGACAGCGCCACAAACAATGAGCAGTTCTTC